This TCR beta chain was documented in a study of beta chain features in type 1 diabetes. Study outcomes and limitations: Whatever favoring of shorter templates PCR might show would apply equally to patients and controls.

As to this clone: As yet, its antigen is unknown.

Germline values: CDR1 SGHRS, CDR2 YFSETQ. Losses at the gene ends were 1 base for V and 3 bases for J; bases not matched to a gene: 5. The CDR3 spans 15 residues. The authors reverse transcribed all of the isolated RNA, so sequencing captured expressed TCRB transcripts. TCRdb's copy holds only in-frame clones and misses some; the assay was immunoSEQ multiplex PCR. Here the sample spans 860,000 or so clones, 17% being singletons. This sequence was found in a woman aged 18-35 years in good health. The specimen sequenced was naive CD4+ T cells from blood. The V gene is TRBV5-1, the J gene TRBJ2-3; 7 bases agree with TRBD1. In DNA form, the CDR3 reads TGCGCCAGCAGCTTGACACCAGGGGGAACAGATACGCAGTATTTT. Translating gives CASSLTPGGTDTQYF.